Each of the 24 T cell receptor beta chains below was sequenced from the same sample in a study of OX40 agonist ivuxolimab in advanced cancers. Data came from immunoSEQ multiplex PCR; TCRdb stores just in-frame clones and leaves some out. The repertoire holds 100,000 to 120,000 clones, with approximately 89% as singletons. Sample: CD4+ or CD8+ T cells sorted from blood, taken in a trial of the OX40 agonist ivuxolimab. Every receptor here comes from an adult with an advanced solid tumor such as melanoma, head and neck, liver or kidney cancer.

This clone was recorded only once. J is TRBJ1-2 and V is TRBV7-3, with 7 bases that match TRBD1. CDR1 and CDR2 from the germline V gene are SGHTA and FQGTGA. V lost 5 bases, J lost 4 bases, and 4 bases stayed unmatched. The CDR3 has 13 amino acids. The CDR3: CASSEQGRYGYTF. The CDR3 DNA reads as TGTGCCAGCAGCGAACAGGGGCGCTATGGCTACACCTTC.

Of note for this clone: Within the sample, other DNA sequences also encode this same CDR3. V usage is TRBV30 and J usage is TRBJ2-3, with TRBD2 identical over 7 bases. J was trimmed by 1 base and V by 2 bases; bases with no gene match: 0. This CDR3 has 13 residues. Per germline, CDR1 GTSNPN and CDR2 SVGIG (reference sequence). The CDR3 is CAWSRGGTDTQYF. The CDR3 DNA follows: TGTGCCTGGAGTCGGGGGGGCACAGATACGCAGTATTTT.

The CDR3 reads CAWRREDGGTGELFF. The CDR3 region has the DNA TGTGCCTGGAGGAGGGAGGACGGGGGGACCGGGGAGCTGTTTTTT. The genes are TRBV30 and TRBJ2-2; 7 nucleotides match TRBD2. CDR3 length: 15 amino acids. J gave up 5 bases and V 3 bases, and 9 bases lay outside the gene matches. Germline V gene data show CDR1 as GTSNPN and CDR2 as SVGIG (reference sequence).

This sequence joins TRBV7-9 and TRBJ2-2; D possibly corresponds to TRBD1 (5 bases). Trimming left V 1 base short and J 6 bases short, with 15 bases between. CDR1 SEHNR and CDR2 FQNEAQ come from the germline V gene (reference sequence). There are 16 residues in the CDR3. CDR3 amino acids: CASSLELGRLAGELFF. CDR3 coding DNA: TGTGCCAGCAGCTTAGAACTGGGGCGGTTGGCCGGGGAGCTGTTTTTT.

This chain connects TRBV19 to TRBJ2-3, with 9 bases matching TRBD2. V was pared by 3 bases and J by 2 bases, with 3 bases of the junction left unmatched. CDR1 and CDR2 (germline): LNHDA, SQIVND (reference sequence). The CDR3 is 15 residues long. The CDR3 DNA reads TGTGCCAGTAGTATGCGGGAGGGATCCACAGATACGCAGTATTTT. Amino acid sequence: CASSMREGSTDTQYF.

The CDR3 loop is CAFSRLSYEQYF. CDR3 sequence (DNA): TGTGCCTTCTCCCGCCTGAGCTACGAGCAGTACTTC. V gene TRBV30 combines with J gene TRBJ2-7; D ambiguous. V lost 7 bases, J lost 3 bases, and 13 bases lay in between. The CDR3 sequence is 12 residues long. Looked up from germline, CDR1 is GTSNPN and CDR2 is SVGIG (reference sequence).

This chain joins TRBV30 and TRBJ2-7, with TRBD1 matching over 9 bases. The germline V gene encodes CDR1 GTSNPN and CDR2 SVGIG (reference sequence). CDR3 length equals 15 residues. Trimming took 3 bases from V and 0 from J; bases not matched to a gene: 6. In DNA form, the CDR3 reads TGTGCCTGGAGGGGGGACAGGGCATACTCCTACGAGCAGTACTTC. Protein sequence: CAWRGDRAYSYEQYF.

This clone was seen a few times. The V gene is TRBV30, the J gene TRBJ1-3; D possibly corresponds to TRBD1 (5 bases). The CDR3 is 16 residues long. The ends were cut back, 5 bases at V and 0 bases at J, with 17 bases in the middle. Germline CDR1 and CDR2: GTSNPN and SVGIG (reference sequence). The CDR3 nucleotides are TGTGCCTGGCGTCGTGGCCGGACAATCTCTGGAAACACCATATATTTT. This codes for CAWRRGRTISGNTIYF.

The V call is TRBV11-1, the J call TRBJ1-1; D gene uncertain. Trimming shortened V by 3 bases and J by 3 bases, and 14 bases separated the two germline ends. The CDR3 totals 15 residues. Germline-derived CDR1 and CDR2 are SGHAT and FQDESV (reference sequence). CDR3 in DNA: TGTGCCAGCAGCTTCCGACAAGATCGGTACACTGAAGCTTTCTTT. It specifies CASSFRQDRYTEAFF.

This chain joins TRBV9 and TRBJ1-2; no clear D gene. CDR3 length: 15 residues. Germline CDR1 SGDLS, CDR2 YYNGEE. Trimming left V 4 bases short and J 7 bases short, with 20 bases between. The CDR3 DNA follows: TGTGCCAGCAGCCCCCACCCAGCTGCCCGACTTGGCTACACCTTC. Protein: CASSPHPAARLGYTF.

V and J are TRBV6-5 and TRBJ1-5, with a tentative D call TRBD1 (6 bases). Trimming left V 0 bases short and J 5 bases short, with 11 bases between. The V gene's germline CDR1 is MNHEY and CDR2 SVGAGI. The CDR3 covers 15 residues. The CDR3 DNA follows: TGTGCCAGCAGTTACTCGAGCAGGGGCGATCAGCCCCAGCATTTT. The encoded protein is CASSYSSRGDQPQHF.

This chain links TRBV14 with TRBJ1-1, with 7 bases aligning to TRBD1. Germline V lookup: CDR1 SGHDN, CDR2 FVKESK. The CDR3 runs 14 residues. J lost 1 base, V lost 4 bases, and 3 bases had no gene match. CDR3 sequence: CASSLRQGNTEAFF. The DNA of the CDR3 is TGTGCCAGCAGCCTAAGACAGGGGAACACTGAAGCTTTCTTT.

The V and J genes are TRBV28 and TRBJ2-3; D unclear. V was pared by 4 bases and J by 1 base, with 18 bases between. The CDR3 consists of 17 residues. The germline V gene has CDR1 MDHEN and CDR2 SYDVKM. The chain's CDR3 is CASSSYTAEFGTDTQYF. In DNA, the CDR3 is TGTGCCAGCAGTTCGTACACCGCCGAATTTGGCACAGATACGCAGTATTTT.

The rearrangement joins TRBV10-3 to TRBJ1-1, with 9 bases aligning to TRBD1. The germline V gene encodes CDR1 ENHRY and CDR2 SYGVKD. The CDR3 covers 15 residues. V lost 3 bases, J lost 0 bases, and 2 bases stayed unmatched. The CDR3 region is CAISEQGALNTEAFF. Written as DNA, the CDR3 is TGTGCCATCAGTGAACAGGGGGCGTTGAACACTGAAGCTTTCTTT.

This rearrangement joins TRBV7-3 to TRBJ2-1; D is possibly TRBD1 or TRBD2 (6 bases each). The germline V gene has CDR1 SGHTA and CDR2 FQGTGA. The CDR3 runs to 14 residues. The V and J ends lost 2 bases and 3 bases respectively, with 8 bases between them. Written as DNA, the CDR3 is TGTGCCAGCAGCTTAGGGGGGCTCTACAATGAGCAGTTCTTC. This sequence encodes CASSLGGLYNEQFF. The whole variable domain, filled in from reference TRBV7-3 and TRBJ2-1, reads GAGVSQTPSNKVTEKGKYVELRCDPISGHTALYWYRQSLGQGPEFLIYFQGTGAADDSGLPNDRFFAVRPEGSVSTLKIQRTERGDSAVYLCASSLGGLYNEQFFGPGTRLTVL.

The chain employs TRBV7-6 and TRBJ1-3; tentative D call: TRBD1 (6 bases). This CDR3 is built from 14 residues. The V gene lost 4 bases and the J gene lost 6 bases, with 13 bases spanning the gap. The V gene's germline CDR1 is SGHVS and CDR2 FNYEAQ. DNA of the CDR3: TGTGCCAGCAGCTCCAGGGGTCGGGTAAACACCATATATTTT. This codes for CASSSRGRVNTIYF.

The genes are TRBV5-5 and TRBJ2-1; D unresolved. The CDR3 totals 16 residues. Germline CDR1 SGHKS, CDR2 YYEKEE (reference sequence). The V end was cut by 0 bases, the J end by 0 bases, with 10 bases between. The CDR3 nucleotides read TGTGCCAGCAGCTTGGCACGGACGGGCTCCTACAATGAGCAGTTCTTC. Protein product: CASSLARTGSYNEQFF.

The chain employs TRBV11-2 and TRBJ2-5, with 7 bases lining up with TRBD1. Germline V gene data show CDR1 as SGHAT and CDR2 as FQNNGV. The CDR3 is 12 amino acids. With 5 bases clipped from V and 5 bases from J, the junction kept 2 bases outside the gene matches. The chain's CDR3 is CASSPQGETQYF. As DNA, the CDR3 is TGTGCCAGCAGCCCACAGGGGGAGACCCAGTACTTC.

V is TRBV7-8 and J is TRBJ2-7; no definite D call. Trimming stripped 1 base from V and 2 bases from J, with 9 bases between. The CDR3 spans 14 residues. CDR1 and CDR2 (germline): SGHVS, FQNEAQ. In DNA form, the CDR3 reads TGTGCCAGCAGCTTAGGTGGCAGAACCTACGAGCAGTACTTC. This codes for CASSLGGRTYEQYF.

The CDR3 loop reads CASSLTAGTGEATQYF. As DNA, the CDR3 is TGCGCCAGCAGCTTGACGGCGGGGACGGGGGAGGCGACCCAGTACTTC. The gene calls are TRBV5-1 and TRBJ2-5; perhaps TRBD2 as D (6 bases). Trimming shortened V by 1 base and J by 7 bases, and 20 bases separated the two germline ends. CDR3 length: 16 residues. Germline V CDR1 and CDR2: SGHRS, YFSETQ.

The CDR3 here is CSGRGTGYNEQFF. The CDR3 nucleotides are TGCAGCGGAAGGGGTACAGGGTACAATGAGCAGTTCTTC. V is TRBV29-1 and J is TRBJ2-1; D is possibly TRBD1 (6 bases). The CDR3 contains 13 residues. Germline CDR1 is SQVTM and CDR2 is ANQGSEA. V dropped 7 bases and J dropped 4 bases, with 14 bases sitting between them.

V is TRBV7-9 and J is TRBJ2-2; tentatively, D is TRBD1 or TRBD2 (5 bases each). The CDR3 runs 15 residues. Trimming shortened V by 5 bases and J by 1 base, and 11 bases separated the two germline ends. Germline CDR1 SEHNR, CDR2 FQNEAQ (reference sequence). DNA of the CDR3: TGTGCCAGCAGCCGAGGGGAGATGAACACCGGGGAGCTGTTTTTT. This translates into CASSRGEMNTGELFF.

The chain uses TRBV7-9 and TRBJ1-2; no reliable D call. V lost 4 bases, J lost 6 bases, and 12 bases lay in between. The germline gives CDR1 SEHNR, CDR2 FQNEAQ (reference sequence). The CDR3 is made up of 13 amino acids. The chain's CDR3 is CASSSTYGDGYTF. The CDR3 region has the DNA TGTGCCAGCAGCTCTACCTACGGGGATGGCTACACCTTC.

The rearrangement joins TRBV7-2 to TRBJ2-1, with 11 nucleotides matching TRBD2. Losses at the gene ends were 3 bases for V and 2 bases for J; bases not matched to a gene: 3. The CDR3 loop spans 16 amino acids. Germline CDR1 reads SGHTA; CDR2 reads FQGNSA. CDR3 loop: CASSLNSGGAYNEQFF. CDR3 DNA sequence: TGTGCCAGCAGCTTGAATAGCGGGGGGGCCTACAATGAGCAGTTCTTC.